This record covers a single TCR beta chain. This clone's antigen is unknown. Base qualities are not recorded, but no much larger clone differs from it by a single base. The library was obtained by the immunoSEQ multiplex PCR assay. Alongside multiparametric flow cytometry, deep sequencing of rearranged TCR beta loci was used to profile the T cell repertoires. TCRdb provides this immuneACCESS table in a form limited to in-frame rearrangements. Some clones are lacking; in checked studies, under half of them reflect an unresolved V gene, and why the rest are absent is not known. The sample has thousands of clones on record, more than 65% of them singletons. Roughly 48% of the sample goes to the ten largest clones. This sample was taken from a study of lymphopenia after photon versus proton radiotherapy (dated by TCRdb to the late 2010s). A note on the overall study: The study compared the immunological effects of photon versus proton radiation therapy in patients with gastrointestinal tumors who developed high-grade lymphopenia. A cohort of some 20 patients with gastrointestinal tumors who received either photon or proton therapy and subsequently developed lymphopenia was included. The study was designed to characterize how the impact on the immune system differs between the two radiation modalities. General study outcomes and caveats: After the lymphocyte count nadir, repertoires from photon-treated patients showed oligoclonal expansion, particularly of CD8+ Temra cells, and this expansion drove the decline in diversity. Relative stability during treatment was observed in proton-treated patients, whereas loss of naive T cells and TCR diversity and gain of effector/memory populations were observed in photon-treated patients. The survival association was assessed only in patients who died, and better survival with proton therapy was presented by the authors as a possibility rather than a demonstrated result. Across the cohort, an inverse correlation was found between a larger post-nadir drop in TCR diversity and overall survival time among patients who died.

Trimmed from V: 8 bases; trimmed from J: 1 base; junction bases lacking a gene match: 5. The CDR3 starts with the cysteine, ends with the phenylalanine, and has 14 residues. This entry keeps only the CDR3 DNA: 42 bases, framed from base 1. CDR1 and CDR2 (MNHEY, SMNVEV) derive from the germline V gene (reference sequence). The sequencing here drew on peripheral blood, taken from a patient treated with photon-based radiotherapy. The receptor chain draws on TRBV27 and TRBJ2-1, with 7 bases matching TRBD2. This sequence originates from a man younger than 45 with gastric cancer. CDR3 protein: CASGEGPSYNEQFF. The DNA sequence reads TGTGCCAGCGGGGAGGGGCCTTCCTACAATGAGCAGTTCTTC.